This T cell receptor beta chain was found in a study of blood T cell repertoires in COVID-19. Overall study: From T cells, B-cell-depleted T cells, or PBMCs came the material, which was cDNA or gDNA.

Profiled with immunoSEQ multiplex PCR; TCRdb holds only in-frame clones, not every one. The repertoire includes roughly 200,000 clones, 75% to 90% of them detected once, and roughly 8% sits in the top ten. This CDR3 has 14 amino acids. Germline CDR1 and CDR2: KGHSH and LQKENI. Trimming stripped 3 bases from V and 1 base from J, with 7 bases between. This TCR came from a woman aged 55-69 years with acute or convalescent COVID-19. Material for sequencing was peripheral blood. The V call is TRBV18, the J call TRBJ2-1; D is perhaps TRBD1 (6 bases). CDR3 nucleotide sequence: TGTGCCAGCTCACCGCAGGGGTCCTACAATGAGCAGTTCTTC. Translation gives CASSPQGSYNEQFF.